A selection of T cell receptor beta chains follows, all from one sample in a study of blood T cell repertoires in COVID-19. This table comes from immunoSEQ multiplex PCR, and its TCRdb copy is limited to in-frame clones, with some not included. Of 270,000 or so clones in the sample, 85% to 90% were seen once. Sequencing was performed on peripheral blood. Every receptor here comes from an older woman with COVID-19, enrolled during active disease. The CDR3 runs from the conserved cysteine through the conserved F or W. The D gene is left open where the match is weak. The size field is filled for only some rows; it gives once, few, many or a size class.

J gene,CDR3 length,V gene,D gene,clone size,CDR3 protein,CDR3 DNA
TRBJ2-7,14,TRBV27,-,-,CASSTLRDIYEQYF,TGTGCCAGCAGTACTTTACGGGACATCTACGAGCAGTACTTC
TRBJ1-1,13,TRBV19,-,-,CASATTGGTEAFF,TGTGCCAGTGCAACGACAGGCGGCACTGAAGCTTTCTTT
TRBJ1-5,17,TRBV19,-,once,CASSIVGITGGNQPQHF,TGTGCCAGTAGTATAGTAGGAATAACAGGAGGCAATCAGCCCCAGCATTTT
TRBJ1-2,15,TRBV19,TRBD1,-,CASKVLQGAQDGYTF,TGTGCCAGTAAGGTATTACAGGGGGCACAGGATGGCTACACCTTC
TRBJ2-7,13,TRBV7-2,-,-,CASSLVTKYEQYF,TGTGCCAGCAGCTTAGTGACAAAGTACGAGCAGTACTTC
TRBJ2-5,16,TRBV19,TRBD2,-,CASSIGGGGPVETQYF,TGTGCCAGTAGTATAGGTGGCGGGGGGCCGGTAGAGACCCAGTACTTC
TRBJ1-4,16,TRBV18,-,-,CASSPLRGGGSEKLFF,TGTGCCAGCTCACCTCTTCGGGGTGGTGGTAGTGAAAAACTGTTTTTT
TRBJ1-3,16,TRBV18,-,-,CASSPLGGNAGNTIYF,TGTGCCAGCTCCCCCCTCGGGGGAAATGCTGGAAACACCATATATTTT
TRBJ2-3,17,TRBV3-1/TRBV3-2,TRBD2,-,CASSQETSGGPTDTQYF,TGTGCCAGCAGCCAAGAGACTAGCGGGGGGCCCACAGATACGCAGTATTTT
TRBJ2-1,15,TRBV7-8,TRBD2,-,CASSRGGAGANEQFF,TGTGCCAGCAGCCGCGGGGGGGCCGGGGCTAATGAGCAGTTCTTC
TRBJ1-2,14,TRBV6-5,TRBD1,once,CASSYDRGRGGYTF,TGTGCCAGCAGTTACGACAGGGGGCGCGGTGGCTACACCTTC
TRBJ1-6,15,TRBV19,-,-,CASSIFGQTNSPLHF,TGTGCCAGTAGTATCTTCGGACAGACGAATTCACCCCTCCACTTT
TRBJ1-1,15,TRBV6-6,-,-,CASSPTRAGNTEAFF,TGTGCCAGCAGCCCCACACGGGCGGGGAACACTGAAGCTTTCTTT
TRBJ2-7,11,TRBV20-1,-,-,CSASRGNEQYF,TGCAGTGCTAGCCGAGGGAACGAGCAGTACTTC
TRBJ1-1,14,TRBV2,TRBD1,-,CASIGQVMNTEAFF,TGTGCCAGCATTGGACAGGTGATGAACACTGAAGCTTTCTTT
TRBJ2-1,14,TRBV12-5,-,-,CASGFPGFNNEQFF,TGTGCTAGTGGTTTTCCAGGGTTTAACAATGAGCAGTTCTTC
TRBJ2-2,16,TRBV7-2,-,-,CASSLMSGGNTGELFF,TGTGCCAGCAGCTTAATGAGCGGAGGGAACACCGGGGAGCTGTTTTTT
TRBJ1-5,15,TRBV19,-,-,CASSIAGRGNQPQHF,TGTGCCAGTAGTATTGCGGGGCGCGGCAATCAGCCCCAGCATTTT
TRBJ1-2,15,TRBV5-8,TRBD1,-,CASSQLPGQGIGYTF,TGTGCCAGCAGCCAGTTACCGGGACAGGGCATTGGCTACACCTTC
TRBJ2-1,16,TRBV19,-,once,CASSSRGTLPNNEQFF,TGTGCCAGTAGTTCCAGGGGTACCCTCCCAAACAATGAGCAGTTCTTC
TRBJ2-5,15,TRBV10-3,TRBD1,-,CAISEFTGAEETQYF,TGTGCCATCAGTGAGTTTACAGGGGCGGAAGAGACCCAGTACTTC
TRBJ1-2,14,TRBV3-1/TRBV3-2,-,-,CASSQGGVGYGYTF,TGTGCCAGCAGCCAAGGCGGGGTTGGGTATGGCTACACCTTC
TRBJ2-2,13,TRBV7-2,-,-,CASSPSGAGELFF,TGTGCCAGCAGTCCCTCGGGGGCCGGGGAGCTGTTTTTT
TRBJ1-2,12,TRBV9,TRBD1,-,CASADRAYGYTF,TGTGCCAGCGCCGACAGGGCCTATGGCTACACCTTC
TRBJ1-1,13,TRBV27,TRBD1,-,CASISTGDTEAFF,TGTGCCAGCATCTCAACAGGGGACACTGAAGCTTTCTTT
TRBJ1-1,13,TRBV7-9,TRBD1,once,CASTKTGAPRAFF,TGTGCCAGCACCAAGACAGGGGCGCCTCGAGCTTTCTTT
TRBJ1-2,18,TRBV7-9,-,-,CASSSRGGQDGTNYGYTF,TGTGCCAGCAGCTCCCGGGGGGGGCAGGACGGAACTAACTATGGCTACACCTTC
TRBJ2-3,16,TRBV15,TRBD2,-,CATSSLRGLATDTQYF,TGTGCCACCAGCAGTCTCAGGGGACTAGCCACAGATACGCAGTATTTT
TRBJ1-5,14,TRBV18,-,-,CASSPGQRNQPQHF,TGTGCCAGCTCACCAGGACAGAGAAATCAGCCCCAGCATTTT
TRBJ1-4,16,TRBV27,-,-,CASRGTEGPNRKKLFF,TGTGCCAGCCGTGGTACGGAGGGACCCAATAGGAAAAAACTGTTTTTT
TRBJ2-7,14,TRBV9,-,-,CASSVVGGPSEQYF,TGTGCCAGCAGCGTAGTAGGAGGCCCGTCGGAGCAGTACTTC
TRBJ1-2,14,TRBV19,-,-,CASRLTGTNGGYTF,TGTGCCAGTAGGCTAACCGGGACAAATGGAGGCTACACCTTC
TRBJ1-6,13,TRBV27,-,-,CASSNGQNSPLHF,TGTGCCAGCAGTAACGGACAGAATTCACCCCTCCACTTT
TRBJ1-2,13,TRBV10-3,-,once,CAISGDRNYGYTF,TGTGCCATCAGTGGAGACAGAAACTATGGCTACACCTTC
TRBJ2-2,13,TRBV9,-,-,CASSSIGTGELFF,TGTGCCAGCAGCTCGATCGGCACCGGGGAGCTGTTTTTT
TRBJ1-4,16,TRBV19,TRBD1,few,CASRFQGAPLGEKLFF,TGTGCCAGTAGATTCCAGGGGGCGCCCTTGGGTGAAAAACTGTTTTTT
TRBJ1-1,14,TRBV5-1,-,-,CASSSTQGNTEAFF,TGCGCCAGCAGCTCGACCCAGGGAAACACTGAAGCTTTCTTT
TRBJ1-2,13,TRBV6-5,-,-,CASSRTPNYGYTF,TGTGCCAGCAGCAGGACACCGAACTATGGCTACACCTTC
TRBJ1-5,15,TRBV2,TRBD1,-,CASSLDRVSNQPQHF,TGTGCCAGCAGTCTGGACAGGGTGAGCAATCAGCCCCAGCATTTT
TRBJ1-1,20,TRBV10-3,TRBD1,-,CAISEFRLRGRRVTNTEAFF,TGTGCCATCAGTGAGTTTAGGTTAAGGGGGCGGAGAGTGACCAACACTGAAGCTTTCTTT
TRBJ1-4,19,TRBV4-2,TRBD1,-,CASSLLRGTETSTNEKLFF,TGTGCCAGCAGCCTCCTAAGGGGGACAGAGACATCAACTAATGAAAAACTGTTTTTT
TRBJ1-1,18,TRBV12-2,-,-,CASRLARGAVCLNTEAFF,TGTGCAAGTCGCTTAGCGCGGGGGGCAGTCTGCCTGAACACTGAAGCTTTCTTT
TRBJ2-5,14,TRBV7-2,-,-,CASSLGGSQETQYF,TGTGCCAGCAGCTTAGGAGGCAGCCAAGAGACCCAGTACTTC
TRBJ2-1,17,TRBV3-1/TRBV3-2,TRBD1,-,CASSLPSEGGADNEQFF,TGTGCCAGCAGCCTTCCCTCGGAAGGGGGCGCAGATAATGAGCAGTTCTTC
TRBJ2-1,16,TRBV11-2,TRBD1,once,CASSSPGTGAYNEQFF,TGTGCCAGCAGCTCTCCAGGGACAGGAGCCTACAATGAGCAGTTCTTC
TRBJ1-4,16,TRBV28,-,-,CASRSPQGPGREKLFF,TGTGCCAGCAGATCTCCACAGGGTCCGGGAAGGGAAAAACTGTTTTTT
TRBJ1-2,15,TRBV5-1,TRBD1,-,CASSSMTGKNYGYTF,TGCGCCAGCAGCTCGATGACAGGGAAAAACTATGGCTACACCTTC
TRBJ2-2,14,TRBV11-2,TRBD1,-,CASSFSRGTGELFF,TGTGCCAGCAGTTTTTCCAGGGGGACCGGGGAGCTGTTTTTT
TRBJ2-2,17,TRBV7-9,TRBD1,few,CASIMGAGTGATGELFF,TGTGCCAGCATCATGGGAGCCGGGACAGGGGCCACCGGGGAGCTGTTTTTT
TRBJ1-2,16,TRBV7-2,-,-,CASSLRTGSLNYGYTF,TGTGCCAGCAGCTTACGCACAGGGTCCCTTAACTATGGCTACACCTTC
TRBJ1-1,14,TRBV19,-,-,CASSSSGEGTEAFF,TGTGCCAGTAGTAGTTCAGGGGAGGGGACTGAAGCTTTCTTT
TRBJ1-2,12,TRBV29-1,TRBD1,-,CSVMTGNYGYTF,TGCAGCGTCATGACAGGGAACTATGGCTACACCTTC
TRBJ2-1,15,TRBV19,TRBD2,-,CASRLAGGEYNEQFF,TGTGCCAGTAGATTAGCCGGGGGGGAATACAATGAGCAGTTCTTC